These T cell receptor beta chains were read from a single sample in a study of control samples from healthy donors and cancer patients. Some clones are missing from TCRdb's copy, which holds only in-frame ones; the method was immunoSEQ multiplex PCR. Counted here are 84,000 or so clones, approximately 82% occurring once; the ten biggest clones make up approximately 10%. The sample consisted of PBMCs. These receptors were taken from a man between 60 and 75 years old with head and neck cancer. The CDR3 runs from the conserved cysteine through the conserved F or W. A D gene is named only where the DNA matches it firmly. Size is omitted from some rows. Given values are once, few, many or a class for expanded clones.

d_call j_call clone_size v_call cdr3_nt cdr3_aa
- TRBJ1-1 - TRBV5-4 TGTGCCAGCAGCCGGGTGGGGGGGGCCGGACCTGAAGCTTTCTTT CASSRVGGAGPEAFF
- TRBJ2-1 - TRBV5-4 TGTGCCAGCAGCATCCGGGACCAGAGGGGAGGTGAGCAGTTCTTC CASSIRDQRGGEQFF
- TRBJ2-7 - TRBV7-9 TGTGCCAGCAGCTTATATCCCCACTCCTACGAGCAGTACTTC CASSLYPHSYEQYF
TRBD1 TRBJ1-6 - TRBV19 TGTGCCAGTACCTCCCGGGGGACAGGTTTGTCACCCCTCCACTTT CASTSRGTGLSPLHF
- TRBJ2-1 - TRBV10-1 TGCGCCAGCAGTGGACTAGCCTACAATGAGCAGTTCTTC CASSGLAYNEQFF
- TRBJ1-1 - TRBV6-5 TGTGCCCGTCGGGGGCAAGACACTGAAGCTTTCTTT CARRGQDTEAFF
- TRBJ2-1 - TRBV24-1 TGTGCCACCAGTGATTCACACCACAATGAGCAGTTCTTC CATSDSHHNEQFF
- TRBJ1-1 - TRBV4-2 TGTGCCAGCAGCCAAGGAACTGGGGCGCGGACTGAAGCTTTCTTT CASSQGTGARTEAFF
- TRBJ1-5 - TRBV4-2 TGTGCCAGCAGCCAAGATCCGCAACGATTCAATCAGCCCCAGCATTTT CASSQDPQRFNQPQHF
- TRBJ2-7 - TRBV7-2 TGTGCCAGCAGCTTTACACGGCTGCGGGAGCAGTACTTC CASSFTRLREQYF
- TRBJ1-2 - TRBV6-5 TGTGCCAGCAGCCGGGGCCTCAGATTCTATGGCTACACCTTC CASSRGLRFYGYTF
- TRBJ1-4 once TRBV12-3/TRBV12-4 TGTGCCAGCAGTATGGCAACTAATGAAAAACTGTTTTTT CASSMATNEKLFF
- TRBJ2-1 - TRBV27 TGTGCCAGTCAATCATACGGGTCCGGCAATGAGCAGTTCTTC CASQSYGSGNEQFF
- TRBJ2-1 - TRBV2 TGTGCCAGCAGTTGGGACCCTTCCTACAATGAGCAGTTCTTC CASSWDPSYNEQFF
- TRBJ1-3 - TRBV28 TGTGCCAGCAATCGACCGAGCTCTGGAAACACCATATATTTT CASNRPSSGNTIYF
- TRBJ2-3 - TRBV30 TGTGCCTGGAGTAGCCAGACAGATACGCAGTATTTT CAWSSQTDTQYF
- TRBJ2-7 - TRBV4-2 TGTGCCAGCAGCCCGACCACTAGTAATCCCTACGAGCAGTACTTC CASSPTTSNPYEQYF
- TRBJ2-2 - TRBV7-9 TGTGCCAGCAGCTTAGGGGCGACTACGATCGGGGGGGAGCTGTTTTTT CASSLGATTIGGELFF
- TRBJ2-6 - TRBV10-3 TGTGCCATCACCGCAGGGGAGGTGGCCAACGTCCTGACTTTC CAITAGEVANVLTF
- TRBJ2-7 - TRBV30 TGTGCCTGGAGTTCGAGGCGGAGCACAAGCTCCTACGAGCAGTACTTC CAWSSRRSTSSYEQYF
- TRBJ2-7 - TRBV29-1 TGCAGCGTTGAAGATTCGGTCACCTACGAGCAGTACTTC CSVEDSVTYEQYF
- TRBJ2-7 - TRBV7-9 TGTGCCAGCACCCTAGGAGGATCCCTAACCTACGAGCAGTACTTC CASTLGGSLTYEQYF
- TRBJ1-1 once TRBV30 TGTGCCTGGAGTGTACGGGGGTACGCTTTCTTT CAWSVRGYAFF
TRBD2 TRBJ2-1 once TRBV4-1 TGCGCCAGCAGCCAAGGAAGCGGGAGGATTCGCAATGAGCAGTTCTTC CASSQGSGRIRNEQFF
- TRBJ1-5 - TRBV11-2 TGTGCCAGCAGCTTTCGGGGGGACTTAGGCAATCAGCCCCAGCATTTT CASSFRGDLGNQPQHF
- TRBJ1-6 - TRBV6-4 TGTGCCAGCAGCAACGGGCACTCCGGTTCACCCCTCCACTTT CASSNGHSGSPLHF
TRBD1 TRBJ2-7 - TRBV7-9 TGTGCCAGCAGCTCCAGGGGACAGATGAAGCAGTACTTC CASSSRGQMKQYF
- TRBJ2-2 medium-sized TRBV10-3 TGTGCCATAAGCCATACAGGCGATAACACCGGGGAGCTGTTTTTT CAISHTGDNTGELFF
TRBD1 TRBJ2-2 medium-sized TRBV11-2 TGTGCCAGCAGGTTAATGGGACAGGACAACACCGGGGAGCTGTTTTTT CASRLMGQDNTGELFF
TRBD2 TRBJ2-5 once TRBV5-1 TGCGCCAGCAGCTTGGTTGTTCGGGCTAGCGGGAACACCCAAGAGACCCAGTACTTC CASSLVVRASGNTQETQYF
TRBD1 TRBJ2-7 - TRBV5-4 TGTGCCAGCAGCCCGGGGGGGACAGGGGGCTCCTACGAGCAGTACTTC CASSPGGTGGSYEQYF
- TRBJ1-1 - TRBV7-2 TGTGCCAGCAGCTTCTCTCGGAACACTGAAGCTTTCTTT CASSFSRNTEAFF
- TRBJ2-1 once TRBV6-6 TGTGCCAGCAGTCAAAATCCCGGGACTTTCCAGGGGAATGAGCAGTTCTTC CASSQNPGTFQGNEQFF
TRBD2 TRBJ2-7 - TRBV2 TGTGCCAGCAGTGAGGGGGCGGGGGGCGCATCCTACGAGCAGTACTTC CASSEGAGGASYEQYF
- TRBJ2-3 once TRBV18 TGTGCCAGCTCATCGGTACTCGGGCCTCTCAGTGAAGGAGGCGATACGCAGTATTTT CASSSVLGPLSEGGDTQYF